This T cell receptor (beta chain) is drawn from a study of cytomegalovirus exposure and HLA in healthy donors. It was with 60 Vbeta and 13 Jbeta primers that the PCR ran. Method: immunoSEQ multiplex PCR; TCRdb's copy keeps in-frame clones and lacks some. The sample contains 150,000 to 200,000 clones, more than 75% of which appear only once. Study observations and caveats: In a later analysis, across HLA loci, associated TCR counts were highest for DRB1, lowest for HLA-C. In an earlier analysis, in 540 or so donors, most V segments appeared productive either ~90% or ~30% of the time. A later analysis reportedly found fewer N-insertions in an Asian-associated ancestry cluster than the roughly 670-donor mean.

It was healthy bone marrow donors who served as donors. Germline V gives CDR1 SGHNT, CDR2 YENEEA. The V and J ends lost 1 base and 10 bases, in that order; junction bases with no gene match: 4. The CDR3 runs 13 residues. Concerning this clone: The antigen is not known.

Sample: PBMCs. V usage is TRBV11-3 and J usage is TRBJ1-5, with 7 bases that match TRBD1. This receptor was obtained from a woman younger than 30 in good health and CMV-seronegative. The CDR3 protein is CASSLVGGGPQHF. Written as DNA, the CDR3 is TGTGCCAGCAGCTTAGTAGGGGGCGGACCCCAGCATTTT.